What follows are 8 T cell receptor beta chains derived from one specimen sequenced in a study of spatial heterogeneity in lung cancer. As for time point: sample taken at primary tumor resection. Each CDR3 protein is one row after TCRdb ran MiXCR on the 5' RACE reads. Of some 44,000 distinct CDR3 sequences listed, approximately 15% are singletons. Source: PBMCs, taken at surgery. The receptors were sampled from a male donor with early-stage non-small cell lung cancer.

This chain uses TRBV29-1 with TRBJ2-7, with D perhaps TRBD1 (5 bases). Germline V lookup: CDR1 SQVTM, CDR2 ANQGSEA. Trimming took 5 bases from V and 3 from J, leaving 14 bases between them. The CDR3 runs 13 residues. The CDR3 coding sequence is TGCAGCGTTACTCGGCAGGGAAACTACGAGCAGTACTTC. It yields the protein CSVTRQGNYEQYF.

The V and J genes are TRBV7-9 and TRBJ1-5; 8 bases fit TRBD1. This CDR3 contains 16 residues. Per the germline V gene, CDR1 is SEHNR and CDR2 is FQNEAQ (reference sequence). V shed 5 bases, J shed 0 bases, and the junction held 6 bases outside the gene matches. The CDR3 DNA is TGTGCCAGCAGCCCACAGGGGGATTATAGCAATCAGCCCCAGCATTTT. It is translated as CASSPQGDYSNQPQHF.

The CDR3 sequence is CASSWEMTNYGYTF. The CDR3 bases are TGCGCCAGCAGCTGGGAGATGACTAACTATGGCTACACCTTC. This chain links TRBV5-1 with TRBJ1-2, with D hard to call. The germline V gene encodes CDR1 SGHRS and CDR2 YFSETQ. This CDR3 is built from 14 residues. V dropped 3 bases and J dropped 0 bases, with 9 bases sitting between them.

Only a few counts were recorded for this clonotype. The DNA for the CDR3 is TGTGCCACCAGTTCACAGGGTTACGAGCAGTACTTC. Translated: CATSSQGYEQYF. This chain links TRBV24-1 with TRBJ2-7, with D perhaps matching TRBD1 (6 bases). V dropped 6 bases and J dropped 4 bases, with 9 bases sitting between them. The germline V gene has CDR1 KGHDR and CDR2 SFDVKD. This CDR3 region has 12 residues.

This clonotype was found many times. The rearrangement uses TRBV6-2 or TRBV6-3 and TRBJ2-7; D is unclear. V was clipped by 1 base and J by 3 bases, with 1 base between them. Germline V lookup: CDR1 MNHEY, CDR2 SVGEGT. The CDR3 has 11 residues. The CDR3 sequence: CASSYYYEQYF. The CDR3 coding sequence is TGTGCCAGCAGTTACTACTACGAGCAGTACTTC.

This clonotype was counted many times. The chain links TRBV29-1 to TRBJ2-3; D call uncertain. Germline V lookup: CDR1 SQVTM, CDR2 ANQGSEA. The germline V and J ends were trimmed by 5 bases and 2 bases, with 14 bases remaining between them. This CDR3 contains 14 residues. The CDR3, as DNA: TGCAGCGTTCATGGGCAGACGCTCACAGATACGCAGTATTTT. Its translation is CSVHGQTLTDTQYF.

This clonotype was seen only a few times. This chain connects TRBV12-3 or TRBV12-4 to TRBJ1-1; D is unresolved. Trimming took 2 bases from V and 0 from J, leaving 7 bases between them. CDR3 length: 14 residues. CDR3 residues: CASSLYGLNTEAFF. The CDR3 DNA is TGTGCCAGCAGTTTATATGGGCTGAACACTGAAGCTTTCTTT.

This clonotype has at least ten counts. The chain uses TRBV11-3 and TRBJ2-3; weak D call: TRBD2 (6 bases). With 6 bases removed from V and 4 bases from J, the gap between germline ends came to 14 bases. CDR1 and CDR2 (germline): SGHNT, YENEEA. The CDR3 is 14 residues long. The CDR3 loop reads CASSLGGIADTQYF. For the CDR3, the DNA is TGTGCCAGCAGTTTGGGCGGGATTGCAGATACGCAGTATTTT.